One sample yielded the 26 T cell receptor beta chains listed below, sequenced in a study of control samples from healthy donors and cancer patients. Data came from immunoSEQ multiplex PCR; TCRdb stores just in-frame clones and leaves some out. Here the sample spans 91,000 or so clones, 90% to 95% being singletons. Sequencing used blood. Receptors were obtained from a woman aged 25 to 39 in good health.

The chain uses TRBV7-8 and TRBJ2-1; 7 bases agree with TRBD1. Germline CDR1 is SGHVS and CDR2 is FQNEAQ. The V segment lost 3 bases and the J segment 8 bases; nucleotides outside the gene matches: 1. This CDR3 has 12 amino acids. The CDR3 protein is CASSLTGYEQFF. In DNA, the CDR3 is TGTGCCAGCAGCTTGACAGGGTATGAGCAGTTCTTC.

CDR3 region: CASSATVSGRGLFF. The CDR3 nucleotides read TGTGCCAGCAGCGCTACGGTATCAGGGCGTGGCCTGTTTTTT. The V and J genes are TRBV7-2 and TRBJ1-4; TRBD1 is a possible D gene (5 bases). Germline V lookup: CDR1 SGHTA, CDR2 FQGNSA. This CDR3 spans 14 amino acids. The V end was cut by 5 bases, the J end by 14 bases, with 21 bases between.

The V gene is TRBV18, the J gene TRBJ1-4, with 9 bases fitting TRBD1. The length of the CDR3 is 14 residues. The germline V gene encodes CDR1 KGHSH and CDR2 LQKENI. Losses at the gene ends were 3 bases for V and 10 bases for J; bases not matched to a gene: 6. The CDR3 DNA sequence: TGTGCCAGCTCACCGGTAATGACAGGGGGAAAACTGTTTTTT. This codes for CASSPVMTGGKLFF.

J is TRBJ1-2 and V is TRBV6-5; 9 positions match TRBD1. The CDR3 runs 13 residues. Germline V lookup: CDR1 MNHEY, CDR2 SVGAGI. The ends lost 6 bases at V and 6 bases at J; junction bases unmatched: 5. The CDR3 sequence: CASSRQGGHGYTF. The CDR3 DNA sequence: TGTGCCAGCAGCCGACAGGGGGGGCATGGCTACACCTTC.

The chain has TRBV9 and TRBJ1-6; D is unclear. Per the germline V gene, CDR1 is SGDLS and CDR2 is YYNGEE. The V gene lost 0 bases and the J gene lost 5 bases, with 6 bases spanning the gap. This CDR3 is built from 14 residues. In DNA, the CDR3 is TGTGCCAGCAGCGTAGCCGGGGATAATTCACCCCTCCACTTT. This encodes CASSVAGDNSPLHF.

The gene calls are TRBV5-1 and TRBJ2-7; TRBD2 might be the D (7 bases). Germline V gene sequence: CDR1 SGHRS, CDR2 YFSETQ. The CDR3 loop spans 17 amino acids. Trimming cost V 1 base and J 6 bases, with 23 bases left between them. CDR3 coding DNA: TGCGCCAGCAGCTTGAGGCAGCGCGGAGGGGGGGCGAGCGAGCAGTACTTC. This encodes CASSLRQRGGGASEQYF.

The chain uses TRBV4-1 and TRBJ2-3; D may be TRBD1 or TRBD2 (5 bases each). Germline CDR1 MGHRA, CDR2 YSYEKL. The CDR3 length is 13 residues. V was pared by 4 bases and J by 6 bases, with 11 bases between. CDR3 residues: CASSPGPADTQYF. The CDR3 coding sequence is TGCGCCAGCAGCCCGGGGCCCGCCGATACGCAGTATTTT.

The V call is TRBV5-6, the J call TRBJ2-7; no reliable D call. There are 12 residues in the CDR3. The ends were cut back, 0 bases at V and 7 bases at J, with 8 bases in the middle. The germline V gene has CDR1 SGHDT and CDR2 YYEEEE. CDR3 protein: CASSLEPAEQYF. CDR3 in DNA: TGTGCCAGCAGCTTGGAGCCAGCAGAGCAGTACTTC.

The V gene is TRBV27, the J gene TRBJ2-2, with TRBD2 matching 9 bases. J lost 3 bases, V lost 7 bases, and 6 bases had no gene match. Germline V lookup: CDR1 MNHEY, CDR2 SMNVEV (reference sequence). There are 15 residues in the CDR3. This CDR3 reads CASTKRGVYTGELFF. CDR3 bases: TGTGCCAGCACAAAGCGGGGGGTTTACACCGGGGAGCTGTTTTTT.

The chain uses TRBV6-5 and TRBJ1-2; TRBD1 aligns across 8 bases. The CDR3 is made up of 15 amino acids. J was trimmed by 6 bases and V by 5 bases; bases with no gene match: 11. CDR1 is MNHEY and CDR2 is SVGAGI in the germline V gene. CDR3 sequence reads: CASSPRGQGGHGYTF. The DNA for the CDR3 is TGTGCCAGCAGTCCCCGCGGACAGGGAGGGCATGGCTACACCTTC.

This sequence joins TRBV2 and TRBJ1-1, with D hard to call. The germline V and J ends were trimmed by 5 bases and 2 bases, with 12 bases remaining between them. The CDR3 loop spans 14 amino acids. Germline V CDR1 and CDR2: SNHLY, FYNNEI. The CDR3 nucleotides read TGTGCCAGCAGTTTAGGGCAGGACAACACTGAAGCTTTCTTT. As protein: CASSLGQDNTEAFF.

This clone was observed a few times. The V gene is TRBV10-2, the J gene TRBJ1-3; 9 bases are shared with TRBD1. The CDR3 consists of 14 residues. Germline V lookup: CDR1 WSHSY, CDR2 SAAADI. With V trimmed by 5 bases and J by 8 bases, 7 bases remained unmatched. The CDR3: CASSPGQGVDTIYF. As DNA, the CDR3 is TGCGCCAGCAGTCCGGGACAGGGAGTAGACACCATATATTTT.

The gene calls are TRBV3-1 (or the pseudogene TRBV3-2) and TRBJ2-6; D may correspond to TRBD1 or TRBD2 (5 bases each). The CDR3 runs to 19 residues. V was shortened by 1 base and J by 4 bases, with 20 bases between the two germline ends. CDR1 and CDR2 (germline): LGHDT, YNNKEL (reference sequence). The CDR3 loop reads CASSQGGVGRWVGANVLTF. The CDR3 DNA is TGTGCCAGCAGCCAAGGAGGGGTAGGCCGGTGGGTAGGGGCCAACGTCCTGACTTTC.

This chain connects TRBV10-3 to TRBJ2-7; D ambiguous. From germline, CDR1 is ENHRY and CDR2 SYGVKD. V lost 2 bases and J 7 bases, leaving 6 bases between the germline ends. This CDR3 is built from 11 residues. The CDR3 reads CAISERQEQYF. The CDR3 nucleotides are TGTGCCATCAGTGAGAGGCAAGAGCAGTACTTC.

V and J are TRBV24-1 and TRBJ2-5; 9 nucleotides line up with TRBD1. The junction had 3 bases not matched to a gene; V was cut back by 3 bases and J by 2 bases. Germline V gene lookup returns CDR1 KGHDR and CDR2 SFDVKD. The CDR3 loop spans 15 amino acids. For the CDR3, the DNA is TGTGCCACCAGTGATGCCGGGACAGGGCAAGAGACCCAGTACTTC. Residues: CATSDAGTGQETQYF.

This chain connects TRBV6-5 to TRBJ1-1; a possible D gene is TRBD1 (6 bases). The CDR3 extends over 15 amino acids. CDR1 is MNHEY and CDR2 is SVGAGI in the germline V gene. V lost 2 bases and J lost 1, with 11 bases in between. The CDR3 loop reads CASSYRRGTNTEAFF. The CDR3 coding sequence is TGTGCCAGCAGTTACCGCAGGGGAACGAACACTGAAGCTTTCTTT.

V and J are TRBV7-3 and TRBJ1-2; maybe TRBD1 (6 bases). In germline, CDR1 is SGHTA, CDR2 FQGTGA. The length of the CDR3 is 13 residues. V shed 3 bases and J shed 6 bases, with 11 bases lying between them. CDR3 sequence reads: CASSFLQGDGYTF. The CDR3 DNA sequence: TGTGCCAGCAGCTTCCTACAGGGAGATGGCTACACCTTC.

J is TRBJ2-7 and V is TRBV12-5; 9 positions agree with TRBD1. J lost 1 base, V lost 6 bases, and 13 bases had no gene match. Germline loops: CDR1 LGHNT, CDR2 FRNRAP. This CDR3 spans 17 amino acids. CDR3 in DNA: TGTGCTAGTGGCCACCCGAGAGGACAGGGGAAATCCTACGAGCAGTACTTC. It is translated as CASGHPRGQGKSYEQYF.

V is TRBV4-2 and J is TRBJ1-1; no definite D call. CDR3 length equals 16 residues. From germline, CDR1 is LGHNA and CDR2 YNFKEQ. Trimming left V 4 bases short and J 3 bases short, with 18 bases between. The CDR3: CASSPNGGRSDTEAFF. CDR3 coding DNA: TGTGCCAGCAGCCCTAATGGAGGGCGCTCCGACACTGAAGCTTTCTTT.

The V gene is TRBV10-1, the J gene TRBJ2-7; D might be TRBD1 or TRBD2, each matching 5 bases. This CDR3 spans 13 amino acids. The ends were cut back, 6 bases at V and 2 bases at J, with 11 bases in the middle. CDR1 and CDR2 (germline): WNHNN, SYGVQD (reference sequence). The CDR3 is CASSEGPPYEQYF. The CDR3 DNA follows: TGCGCCAGCAGCGAGGGACCACCCTACGAGCAGTACTTC.

The genes are TRBV10-2 and TRBJ1-4; TRBD1 aligns across 10 bases. V shed 4 bases and J 8 bases; nucleotides not matched to a gene: 7. Per germline, CDR1 WSHSY and CDR2 SAAADI. This CDR3 contains 15 residues. CDR3 in amino acids: CASSVTGTGVEKLFF. CDR3 DNA sequence: TGCGCCAGCAGTGTAACCGGGACAGGGGTAGAAAAACTGTTTTTT.

The chain links TRBV2 to TRBJ1-2; D gene uncertain. V was cut by 3 bases and J by 4 bases, with 12 bases left in between. CDR1 is SNHLY, CDR2 FYNNEI, per germline. This CDR3 spans 14 amino acids. CDR3 sequence: CASSESGSSYGYTF. In nucleotides, the CDR3 is TGTGCCAGCAGTGAGTCTGGGTCCAGCTATGGCTACACCTTC.

The CDR3: CASNQRSSYNEQFF. The CDR3 DNA sequence: TGTGCCAGCAATCAGAGGAGCTCCTACAATGAGCAGTTCTTC. The chain joins TRBV2 to TRBJ2-1; unclear D gene. The CDR3 runs to 14 residues. With 7 bases removed from V and 0 bases from J, the gap between germline ends came to 10 bases. Germline V CDR1 and CDR2: SNHLY, FYNNEI. Full variable domain (outside the CDR3, taken from reference TRBV2 and TRBJ2-1): EPEVTQTPSHQVTQMGQEVILRCVPISNHLYFYWYRQILGQKVEFLVSFYNNEISEKSEIFDDQFSVERPDGSNFTLKIRSTKLEDSAMYFCASNQRSSYNEQFFGPGTRLTVL.

The chain is built from TRBV6-1 and TRBJ2-1; no clear D gene. V lost 2 bases to trimming and J lost 0 bases, with 17 bases between them. The CDR3 runs to 18 residues. CDR1 is MNHNS, CDR2 SASEGT, per germline. In nucleotides, the CDR3 is TGTGCCAGCAGTGAACCGGAGCTTGGCCGGAGCTCCTACAATGAGCAGTTCTTC. Translating it yields CASSEPELGRSSYNEQFF.

The rearrangement joins TRBV9 to TRBJ2-7; TRBD2 matches at 10 bases. The CDR3 extends over 14 amino acids. The germline CDR1 and CDR2 sequences are SGDLS and YYNGEE. V shed 3 bases, J shed 1 base, and the junction held 1 base outside the gene matches. CDR3: CASSASGGSYEQYF. For the CDR3, the DNA is TGTGCCAGCAGCGCTAGCGGGGGTTCCTACGAGCAGTACTTC.

This chain uses TRBV29-1 with TRBJ1-1; no firm D call. Trimming removed 5 bases from V and 6 bases from J, with 13 bases in between. The CDR3 covers 12 residues. Germline CDR1 SQVTM, CDR2 ANQGSEA. CDR3: CSVSRALAEAFF. The CDR3 region has the DNA TGCAGCGTTTCAAGGGCACTAGCTGAAGCTTTCTTT.